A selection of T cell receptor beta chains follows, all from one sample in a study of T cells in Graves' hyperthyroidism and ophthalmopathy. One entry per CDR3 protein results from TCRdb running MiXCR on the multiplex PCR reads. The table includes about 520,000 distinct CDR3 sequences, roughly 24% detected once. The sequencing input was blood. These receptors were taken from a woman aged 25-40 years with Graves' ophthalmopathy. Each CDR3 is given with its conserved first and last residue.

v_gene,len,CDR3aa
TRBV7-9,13,CASSLEQDSGYTF
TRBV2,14,CASRGPGQGAPLHF
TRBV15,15,CATSRDPQGSDTQYF
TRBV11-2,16,CASSTWGSGSNYGYTF
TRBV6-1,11,CASSDRGQQYF
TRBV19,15,CASSIQGSTNTEAFF
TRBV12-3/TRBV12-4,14,CASNLGGRSETQYF
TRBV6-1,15,CASSSQGAPPYEQYF
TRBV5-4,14,CASSASGRKNEQYF
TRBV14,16,CASSSKDRPMNTEAFF
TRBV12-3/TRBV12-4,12,CASAVGNTEAFF
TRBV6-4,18,CASSDPSNWRLRGYEQYF
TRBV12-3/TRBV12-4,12,CASSTSGGHEHF